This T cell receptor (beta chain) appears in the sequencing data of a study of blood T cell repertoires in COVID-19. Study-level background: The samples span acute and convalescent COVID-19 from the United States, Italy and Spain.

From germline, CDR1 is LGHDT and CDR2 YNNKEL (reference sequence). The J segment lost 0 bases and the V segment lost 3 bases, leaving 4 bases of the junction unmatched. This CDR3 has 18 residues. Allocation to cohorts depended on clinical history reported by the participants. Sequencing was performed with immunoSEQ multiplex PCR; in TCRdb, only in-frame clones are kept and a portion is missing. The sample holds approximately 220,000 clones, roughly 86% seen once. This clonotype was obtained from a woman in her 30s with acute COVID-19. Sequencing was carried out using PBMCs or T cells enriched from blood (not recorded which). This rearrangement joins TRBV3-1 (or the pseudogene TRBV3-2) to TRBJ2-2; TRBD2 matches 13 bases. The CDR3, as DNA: TGTGCCAGCAGCCACGAGGGACTAGCGGGGACGAACACCGGGGAGCTGTTTTTT. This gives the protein CASSHEGLAGTNTGELFF.